This T cell receptor beta chain was recovered during a study of identical twins. Each CDR3 protein gets one entry after TCRdb re-called the 5' RACE reads with MiXCR. Of 310,000 or so distinct CDR3 sequences in the sample, roughly 8.6% are singletons; the top ten hold approximately 2%. Germline CDR1 is MNHEY and CDR2 is SVGEGT. Trimming took 4 bases from V and 4 from J, leaving 15 bases between them. The CDR3 is made up of 15 amino acids. The same sample was also used in a study of yellow fever vaccine responses in identical twins.

Material: memory (CD45RO+) T cells sorted from blood. The chain uses TRBV6-2 or TRBV6-3 and TRBJ2-3, with a weak D call TRBD1 (6 bases). The TCR comes from a woman between 18 and 29 years old in good health. CDR3 bases: TGTGCCAGCAGTTTCTACAGGGAGCCCCCAGATACGCAGTATTTT. Its protein is CASSFYREPPDTQYF.